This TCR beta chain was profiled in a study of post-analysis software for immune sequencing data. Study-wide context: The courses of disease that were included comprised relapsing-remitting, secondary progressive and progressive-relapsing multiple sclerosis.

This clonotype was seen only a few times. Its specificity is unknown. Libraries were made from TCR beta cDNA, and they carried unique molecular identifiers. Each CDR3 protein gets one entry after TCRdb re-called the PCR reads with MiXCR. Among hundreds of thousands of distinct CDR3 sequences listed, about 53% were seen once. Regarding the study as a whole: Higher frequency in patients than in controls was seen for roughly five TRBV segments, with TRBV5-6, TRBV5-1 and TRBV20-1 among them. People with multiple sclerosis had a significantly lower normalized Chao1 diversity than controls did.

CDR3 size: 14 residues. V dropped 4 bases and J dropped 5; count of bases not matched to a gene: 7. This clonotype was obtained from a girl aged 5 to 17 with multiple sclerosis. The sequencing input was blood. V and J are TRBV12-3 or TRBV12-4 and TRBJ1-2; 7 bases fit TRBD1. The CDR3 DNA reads TGTGCCAGCAGTTCGGGGGGGACAGAGTATGGCTACACCTTC. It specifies CASSSGGTEYGYTF.